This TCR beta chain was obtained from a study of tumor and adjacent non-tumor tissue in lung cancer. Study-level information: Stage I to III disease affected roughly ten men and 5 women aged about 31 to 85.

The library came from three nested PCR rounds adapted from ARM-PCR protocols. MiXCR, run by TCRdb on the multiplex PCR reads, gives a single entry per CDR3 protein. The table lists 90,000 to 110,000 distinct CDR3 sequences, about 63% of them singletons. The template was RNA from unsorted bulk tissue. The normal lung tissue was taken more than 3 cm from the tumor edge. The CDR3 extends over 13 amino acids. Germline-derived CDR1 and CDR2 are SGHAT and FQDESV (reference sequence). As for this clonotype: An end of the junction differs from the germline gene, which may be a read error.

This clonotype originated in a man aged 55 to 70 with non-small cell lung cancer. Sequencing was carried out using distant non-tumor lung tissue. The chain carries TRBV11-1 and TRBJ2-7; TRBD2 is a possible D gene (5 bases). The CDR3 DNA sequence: TGTGCCATCAGCCTACCCAGCGGCTACGAGCAGTATTTC. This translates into CAISLPSGYEQYF.